This TCR beta chain came from a study of blood T cell repertoires in COVID-19. Study in general: Acute and convalescent COVID-19 samples came from the United States, Italy and Spain.

The study assigned cohorts using participant-reported clinical history. Between the trimmed V and J ends, which lost 7 bases and 7 bases, there was a span of 17 bases. The CDR3 sequence is 12 residues long. CDR1 and CDR2 (germline): GTSNPN, SVGIG (reference sequence). This table comes from immunoSEQ multiplex PCR, and its TCRdb copy is limited to in-frame clones, with some not included. The table records 230,000 or so clones, just over 85% of them present only once. The clonotype was recovered from a woman aged 50 to 60 with acute COVID-19. The V gene is TRBV30, the J gene TRBJ2-7; D might be TRBD1 (8 bases). What was sequenced was PBMCs or T cells enriched from blood (not recorded which). The CDR3 protein is CALRTGRGEQYF. CDR3 DNA: TGTGCCTTAAGGACAGGGAGGGGGGAGCAGTACTTC.